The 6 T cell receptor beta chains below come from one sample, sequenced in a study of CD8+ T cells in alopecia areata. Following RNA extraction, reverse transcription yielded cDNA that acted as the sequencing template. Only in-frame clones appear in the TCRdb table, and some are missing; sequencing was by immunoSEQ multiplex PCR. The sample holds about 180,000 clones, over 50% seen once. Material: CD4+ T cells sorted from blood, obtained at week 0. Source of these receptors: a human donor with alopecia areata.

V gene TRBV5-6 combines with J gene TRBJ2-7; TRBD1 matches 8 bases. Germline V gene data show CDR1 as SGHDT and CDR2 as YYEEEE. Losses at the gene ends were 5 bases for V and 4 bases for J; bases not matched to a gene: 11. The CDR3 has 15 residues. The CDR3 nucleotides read TGTGCCAGCAGACGTGCGGGACAGGTTCTTTACGAGCAGTACTTC. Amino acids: CASRRAGQVLYEQYF.

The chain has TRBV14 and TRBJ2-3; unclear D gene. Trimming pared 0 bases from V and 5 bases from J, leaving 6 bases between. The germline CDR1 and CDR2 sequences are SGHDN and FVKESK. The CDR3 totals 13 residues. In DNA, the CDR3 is TGTGCCAGCAGCCAAGATCTGTTAGATACGCAGTATTTT. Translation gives CASSQDLLDTQYF.

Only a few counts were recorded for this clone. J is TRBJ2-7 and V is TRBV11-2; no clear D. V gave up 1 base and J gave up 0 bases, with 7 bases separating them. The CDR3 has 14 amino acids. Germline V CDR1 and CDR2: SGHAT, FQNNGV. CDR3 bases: TGTGCCAGCAGCTTAGCTGTGGGCTCCTACGAGCAGTACTTC. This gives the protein CASSLAVGSYEQYF.

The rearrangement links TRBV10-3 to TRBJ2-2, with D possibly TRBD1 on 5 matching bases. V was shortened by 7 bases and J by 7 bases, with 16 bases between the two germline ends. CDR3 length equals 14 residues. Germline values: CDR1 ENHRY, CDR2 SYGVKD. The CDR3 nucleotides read TGTGCCATCATGGTGGGGCCTTCGAACGGGGAGCTGTTTTTT. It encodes CAIMVGPSNGELFF.

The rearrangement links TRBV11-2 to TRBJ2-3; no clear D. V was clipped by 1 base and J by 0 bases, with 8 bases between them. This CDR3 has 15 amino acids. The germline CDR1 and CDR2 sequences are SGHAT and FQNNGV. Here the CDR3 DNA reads TGTGCCAGCAGCTTAGGTGTCTCTAGCACAGATACGCAGTATTTT. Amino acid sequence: CASSLGVSSTDTQYF.

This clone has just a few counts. In DNA form, the CDR3 reads TGTGCCAGCAGTGAAAAAGTTGGTTACACCTACGAGCAGTACTTC. Protein sequence: CASSEKVGYTYEQYF. This rearrangement joins TRBV6-1 to TRBJ2-7; D unresolved. CDR1 and CDR2 (germline): MNHNS, SASEGT. This CDR3 contains 15 residues. V shed 2 bases and J shed 2 bases, with 13 bases lying between them.